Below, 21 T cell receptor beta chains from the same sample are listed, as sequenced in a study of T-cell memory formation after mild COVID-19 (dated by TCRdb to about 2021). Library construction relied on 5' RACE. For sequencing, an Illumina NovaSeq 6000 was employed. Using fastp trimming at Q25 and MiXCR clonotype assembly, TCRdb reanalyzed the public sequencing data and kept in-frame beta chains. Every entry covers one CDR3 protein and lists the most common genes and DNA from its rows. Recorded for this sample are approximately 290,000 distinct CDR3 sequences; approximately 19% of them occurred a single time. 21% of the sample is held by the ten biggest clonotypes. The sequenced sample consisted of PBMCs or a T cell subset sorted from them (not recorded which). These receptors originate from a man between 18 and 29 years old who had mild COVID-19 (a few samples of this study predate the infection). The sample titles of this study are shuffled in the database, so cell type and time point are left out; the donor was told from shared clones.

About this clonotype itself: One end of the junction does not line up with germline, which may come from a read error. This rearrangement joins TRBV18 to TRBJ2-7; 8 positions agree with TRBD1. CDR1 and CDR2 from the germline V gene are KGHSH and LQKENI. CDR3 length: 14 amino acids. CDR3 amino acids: CASSPRTGTYELYF. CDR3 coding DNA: TGTGCCAGCTCACCCAGGACAGGGACCTACGAGCTGTACTTC.

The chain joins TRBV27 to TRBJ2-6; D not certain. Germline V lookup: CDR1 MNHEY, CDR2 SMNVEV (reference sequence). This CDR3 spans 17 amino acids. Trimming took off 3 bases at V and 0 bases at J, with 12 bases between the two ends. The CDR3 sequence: CASSFLGIRSGANVLTF. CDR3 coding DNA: TGTGCCAGCAGTTTTCTGGGAATCCGCTCTGGGGCCAACGTCCTGACTTTC.

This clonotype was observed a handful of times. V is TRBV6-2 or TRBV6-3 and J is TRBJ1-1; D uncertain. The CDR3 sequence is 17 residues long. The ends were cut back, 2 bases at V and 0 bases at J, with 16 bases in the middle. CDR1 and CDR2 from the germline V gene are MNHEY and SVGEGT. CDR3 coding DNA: TGTGCCAGCAGTTACCCCCCGGGAAGGGCTATGAACACTGAAGCTTTCTTT. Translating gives CASSYPPGRAMNTEAFF.

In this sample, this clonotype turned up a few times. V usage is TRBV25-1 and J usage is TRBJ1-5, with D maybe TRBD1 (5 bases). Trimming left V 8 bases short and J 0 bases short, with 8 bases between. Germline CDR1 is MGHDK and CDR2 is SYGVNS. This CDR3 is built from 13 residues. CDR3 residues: CASGRGSNQPQHF. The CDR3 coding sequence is TGTGCCAGCGGGAGGGGTAGCAATCAGCCCCAGCATTTT.

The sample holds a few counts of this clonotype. The CDR3 loop is CASSTFFRDSTYNEQFF. In nucleotides, the CDR3 is TGTGCCAGCAGCACCTTCTTCCGGGACAGCACCTACAATGAGCAGTTCTTC. V and J are TRBV11-2 and TRBJ2-1; 7 bases line up with TRBD1. The ends lost 5 bases at V and 2 bases at J; junction bases unmatched: 12. CDR3 size: 17 residues. Germline loops: CDR1 SGHAT, CDR2 FQNNGV.

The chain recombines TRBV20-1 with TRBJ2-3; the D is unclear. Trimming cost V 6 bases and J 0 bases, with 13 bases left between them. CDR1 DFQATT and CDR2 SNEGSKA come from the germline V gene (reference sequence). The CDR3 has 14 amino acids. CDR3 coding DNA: TGCAGTGCCGTATTAGGGATTAGCACAGATACGCAGTATTTT. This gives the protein CSAVLGISTDTQYF.

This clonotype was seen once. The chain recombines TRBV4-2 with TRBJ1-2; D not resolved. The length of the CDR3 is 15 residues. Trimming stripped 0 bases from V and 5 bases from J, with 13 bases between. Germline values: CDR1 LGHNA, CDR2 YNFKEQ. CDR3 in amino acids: CASSQDLGRTYGYTF. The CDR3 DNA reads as TGTGCCAGCAGCCAAGATCTCGGCAGAACTTATGGCTACACCTTC.

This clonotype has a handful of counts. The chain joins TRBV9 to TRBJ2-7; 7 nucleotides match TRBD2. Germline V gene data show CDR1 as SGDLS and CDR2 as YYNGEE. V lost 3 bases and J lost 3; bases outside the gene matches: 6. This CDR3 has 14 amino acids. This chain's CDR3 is CASSGGDYGYEQYF. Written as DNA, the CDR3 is TGTGCCAGCAGCGGAGGGGACTATGGCTACGAGCAGTACTTC.

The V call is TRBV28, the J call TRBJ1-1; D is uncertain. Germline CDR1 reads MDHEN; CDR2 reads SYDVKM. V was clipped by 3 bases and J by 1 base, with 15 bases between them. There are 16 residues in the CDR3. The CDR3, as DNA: TGTGCCAGCAGTTTGGGTCTCGGGGTGGAGAACACTGAAGCTTTCTTT. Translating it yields CASSLGLGVENTEAFF. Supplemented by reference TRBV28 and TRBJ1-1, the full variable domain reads DVKVTQSSRYLVKRTGEKVFLECVQDMDHENMFWYRQDPGLGLRLIYFSYDVKMKEKGDIPEGYSVSREKKERFSLILESASTNQTSMYLCASSLGLGVENTEAFFGQGTRLTVV.

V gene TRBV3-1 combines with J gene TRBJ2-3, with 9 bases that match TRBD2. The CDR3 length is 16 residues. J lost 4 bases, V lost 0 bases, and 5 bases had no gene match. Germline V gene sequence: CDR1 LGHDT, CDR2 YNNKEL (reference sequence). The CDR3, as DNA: TGTGCCAGCAGCCAAGAGGCGGGGGGGCCTGCAGATACGCAGTATTTT. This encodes CASSQEAGGPADTQYF.

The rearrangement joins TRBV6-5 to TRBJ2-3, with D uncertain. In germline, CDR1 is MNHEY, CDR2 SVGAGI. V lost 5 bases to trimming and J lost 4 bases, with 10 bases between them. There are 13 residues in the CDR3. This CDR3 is CASSRSVADTQYF. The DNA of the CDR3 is TGTGCCAGCAGTCGGAGTGTGGCAGATACGCAGTATTTT.

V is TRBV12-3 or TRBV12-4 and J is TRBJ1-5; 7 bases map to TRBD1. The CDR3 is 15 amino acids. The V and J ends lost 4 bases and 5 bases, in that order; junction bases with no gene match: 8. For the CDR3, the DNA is TGTGCCAGCAGTTCGCGACAGGGAGGAGATCAGCCCCAGCATTTT. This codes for CASSSRQGGDQPQHF.

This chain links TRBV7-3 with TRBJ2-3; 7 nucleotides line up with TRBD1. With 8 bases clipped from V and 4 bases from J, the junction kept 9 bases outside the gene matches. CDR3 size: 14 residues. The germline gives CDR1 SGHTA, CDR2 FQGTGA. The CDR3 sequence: CASGLDRAADTQYF. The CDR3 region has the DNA TGTGCCAGCGGCCTAGACAGGGCAGCAGATACGCAGTATTTT.

The CDR3 coding sequence is TGTGCCAGCAGCTCACGACTGGCCTACAATGAGCAGTTCTTC. Its translation: CASSSRLAYNEQFF. The rearrangement uses TRBV7-6 and TRBJ2-1; D gene unclear. The CDR3 sequence is 14 residues long. Trimming left V 4 bases short and J 2 bases short, with 9 bases between. Germline V lookup: CDR1 SGHVS, CDR2 FNYEAQ.

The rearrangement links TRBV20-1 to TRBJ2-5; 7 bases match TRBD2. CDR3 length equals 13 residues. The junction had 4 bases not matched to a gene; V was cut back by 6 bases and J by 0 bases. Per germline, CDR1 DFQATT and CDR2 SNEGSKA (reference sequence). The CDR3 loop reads CSAAGENQETQYF. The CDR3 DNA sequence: TGCAGTGCCGCGGGGGAGAACCAAGAGACCCAGTACTTC.

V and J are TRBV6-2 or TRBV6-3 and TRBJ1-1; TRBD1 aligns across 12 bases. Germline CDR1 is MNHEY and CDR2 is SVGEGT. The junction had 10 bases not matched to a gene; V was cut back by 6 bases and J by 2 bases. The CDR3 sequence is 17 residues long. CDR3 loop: CASRTRDRGRENTEAFF. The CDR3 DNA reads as TGTGCCAGCAGAACCCGGGACAGGGGGCGCGAAAACACTGAAGCTTTCTTT.

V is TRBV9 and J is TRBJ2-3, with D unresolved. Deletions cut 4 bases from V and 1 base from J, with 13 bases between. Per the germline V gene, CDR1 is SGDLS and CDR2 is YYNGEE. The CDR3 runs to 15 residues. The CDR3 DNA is TGTGCCAGCAGCCACGGATGGGGTGGCACAGATACGCAGTATTTT. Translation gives CASSHGWGGTDTQYF. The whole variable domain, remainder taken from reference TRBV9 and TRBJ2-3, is DSGVTQTPKHLITATGQRVTLRCSPRSGDLSVYWYQQSLDQGLQFLIQYYNGEERAKGNILERFSAQQFPDLHSELNLSSLELGDSALYFCASSHGWGGTDTQYFGPGTRLTVL.

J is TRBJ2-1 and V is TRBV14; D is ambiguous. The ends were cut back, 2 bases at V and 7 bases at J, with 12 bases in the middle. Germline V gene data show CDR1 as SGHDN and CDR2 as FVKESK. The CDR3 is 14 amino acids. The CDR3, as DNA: TGTGCCAGCAGCCAAAGGATAGTCCGGAATGAGCAGTTCTTC. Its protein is CASSQRIVRNEQFF. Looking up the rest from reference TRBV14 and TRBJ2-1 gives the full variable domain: EAGVTQFPSHSVIEKGQTVTLRCDPISGHDNLYWYRRVMGKEIKFLLHFVKESKQDESGMPNNRFLAERTGGTYSTLKVQPAELEDSGVYFCASSQRIVRNEQFFGPGTRLTVL.

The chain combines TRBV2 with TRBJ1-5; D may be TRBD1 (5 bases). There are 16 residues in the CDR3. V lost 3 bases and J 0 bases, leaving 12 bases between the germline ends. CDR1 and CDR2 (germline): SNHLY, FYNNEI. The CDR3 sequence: CASSDLGTYSNQPQHF. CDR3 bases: TGTGCCAGCAGTGATTTGGGGACTTATAGCAATCAGCCCCAGCATTTT.

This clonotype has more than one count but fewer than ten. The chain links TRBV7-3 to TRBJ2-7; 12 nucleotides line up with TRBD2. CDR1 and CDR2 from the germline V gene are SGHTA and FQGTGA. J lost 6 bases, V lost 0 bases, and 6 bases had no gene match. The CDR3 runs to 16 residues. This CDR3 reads CASSLTPSGGALEQYF. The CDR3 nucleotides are TGTGCCAGCAGCTTAACCCCTAGCGGGGGGGCCCTCGAGCAGTACTTC.

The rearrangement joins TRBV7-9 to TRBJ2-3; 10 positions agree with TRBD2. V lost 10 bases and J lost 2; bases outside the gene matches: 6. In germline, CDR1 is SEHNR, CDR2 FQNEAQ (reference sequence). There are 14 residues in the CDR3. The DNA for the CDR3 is TGTGCCACCCCGGGACTAGCGTCCACAGATACGCAGTATTTT. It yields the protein CATPGLASTDTQYF. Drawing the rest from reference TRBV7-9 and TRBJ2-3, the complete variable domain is DTGVSQNPRHKITKRGQNVTFRCDPISEHNRLYWYRQTLGQGPEFLTYFQNEAQLEKSRLLSDRFSAERPKGSFSTLEIQRTEQGDSAMYLCATPGLASTDTQYFGPGTRLTVL.